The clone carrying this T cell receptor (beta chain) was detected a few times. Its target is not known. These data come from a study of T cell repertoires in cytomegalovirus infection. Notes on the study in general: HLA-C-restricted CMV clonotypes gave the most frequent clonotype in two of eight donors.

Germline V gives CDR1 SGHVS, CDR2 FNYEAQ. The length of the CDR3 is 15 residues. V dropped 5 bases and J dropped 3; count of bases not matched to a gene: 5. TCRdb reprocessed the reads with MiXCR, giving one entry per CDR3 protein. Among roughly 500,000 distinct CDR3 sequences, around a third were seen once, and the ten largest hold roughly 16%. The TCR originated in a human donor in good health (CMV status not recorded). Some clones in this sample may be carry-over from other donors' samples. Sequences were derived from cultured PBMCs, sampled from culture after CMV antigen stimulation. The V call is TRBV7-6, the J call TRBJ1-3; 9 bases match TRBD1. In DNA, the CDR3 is TGTGCCAGCAGCGTGGGACAGGGATTTGGAAACACCATATATTTT. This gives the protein CASSVGQGFGNTIYF.